The sequence of this T cell receptor (beta chain) was determined in a study of human T cells and chemical hapten exposure. Study observations and caveats: No change in TCRs above 1 in 1000 frequency was produced by DPC sensitization.

There are 14 residues in the CDR3. Trimming at V came to 3 bases and at J to 2 bases, leaving 4 bases not matched to a gene. The germline CDR1 and CDR2 sequences are MDHEN and SYDVKM. From the RACE reads, TCRdb called clonotypes with MiXCR, one entry per CDR3 protein. The sample has more than 100,000 distinct CDR3 sequences, roughly 10% seen once; the top ten hold approximately 2.5%. This clonotype has more than one count but fewer than ten. The antigen remains unidentified. Indicated time point: patch test 3, about 24 weeks after DPC sensitization. Treatment here: therapeutic diphenylcyclopropenone sensitization with weekly scalp DPC.

This receptor was obtained from a woman aged 50 to 60 with alopecia areata. Some clones in this sample may be carry-over from other donors' samples. The chain uses TRBV28 and TRBJ2-7; TRBD1 aligns across 7 bases. The sequencing here drew on whole blood, taken in connection with sensitization to the hapten diphenylcyclopropenone (DPC). The CDR3 DNA reads as TGTGCCAGCAGTTTGAGGGACAGCACCTACGAGCAGTACTTC. Amino acid sequence: CASSLRDSTYEQYF.